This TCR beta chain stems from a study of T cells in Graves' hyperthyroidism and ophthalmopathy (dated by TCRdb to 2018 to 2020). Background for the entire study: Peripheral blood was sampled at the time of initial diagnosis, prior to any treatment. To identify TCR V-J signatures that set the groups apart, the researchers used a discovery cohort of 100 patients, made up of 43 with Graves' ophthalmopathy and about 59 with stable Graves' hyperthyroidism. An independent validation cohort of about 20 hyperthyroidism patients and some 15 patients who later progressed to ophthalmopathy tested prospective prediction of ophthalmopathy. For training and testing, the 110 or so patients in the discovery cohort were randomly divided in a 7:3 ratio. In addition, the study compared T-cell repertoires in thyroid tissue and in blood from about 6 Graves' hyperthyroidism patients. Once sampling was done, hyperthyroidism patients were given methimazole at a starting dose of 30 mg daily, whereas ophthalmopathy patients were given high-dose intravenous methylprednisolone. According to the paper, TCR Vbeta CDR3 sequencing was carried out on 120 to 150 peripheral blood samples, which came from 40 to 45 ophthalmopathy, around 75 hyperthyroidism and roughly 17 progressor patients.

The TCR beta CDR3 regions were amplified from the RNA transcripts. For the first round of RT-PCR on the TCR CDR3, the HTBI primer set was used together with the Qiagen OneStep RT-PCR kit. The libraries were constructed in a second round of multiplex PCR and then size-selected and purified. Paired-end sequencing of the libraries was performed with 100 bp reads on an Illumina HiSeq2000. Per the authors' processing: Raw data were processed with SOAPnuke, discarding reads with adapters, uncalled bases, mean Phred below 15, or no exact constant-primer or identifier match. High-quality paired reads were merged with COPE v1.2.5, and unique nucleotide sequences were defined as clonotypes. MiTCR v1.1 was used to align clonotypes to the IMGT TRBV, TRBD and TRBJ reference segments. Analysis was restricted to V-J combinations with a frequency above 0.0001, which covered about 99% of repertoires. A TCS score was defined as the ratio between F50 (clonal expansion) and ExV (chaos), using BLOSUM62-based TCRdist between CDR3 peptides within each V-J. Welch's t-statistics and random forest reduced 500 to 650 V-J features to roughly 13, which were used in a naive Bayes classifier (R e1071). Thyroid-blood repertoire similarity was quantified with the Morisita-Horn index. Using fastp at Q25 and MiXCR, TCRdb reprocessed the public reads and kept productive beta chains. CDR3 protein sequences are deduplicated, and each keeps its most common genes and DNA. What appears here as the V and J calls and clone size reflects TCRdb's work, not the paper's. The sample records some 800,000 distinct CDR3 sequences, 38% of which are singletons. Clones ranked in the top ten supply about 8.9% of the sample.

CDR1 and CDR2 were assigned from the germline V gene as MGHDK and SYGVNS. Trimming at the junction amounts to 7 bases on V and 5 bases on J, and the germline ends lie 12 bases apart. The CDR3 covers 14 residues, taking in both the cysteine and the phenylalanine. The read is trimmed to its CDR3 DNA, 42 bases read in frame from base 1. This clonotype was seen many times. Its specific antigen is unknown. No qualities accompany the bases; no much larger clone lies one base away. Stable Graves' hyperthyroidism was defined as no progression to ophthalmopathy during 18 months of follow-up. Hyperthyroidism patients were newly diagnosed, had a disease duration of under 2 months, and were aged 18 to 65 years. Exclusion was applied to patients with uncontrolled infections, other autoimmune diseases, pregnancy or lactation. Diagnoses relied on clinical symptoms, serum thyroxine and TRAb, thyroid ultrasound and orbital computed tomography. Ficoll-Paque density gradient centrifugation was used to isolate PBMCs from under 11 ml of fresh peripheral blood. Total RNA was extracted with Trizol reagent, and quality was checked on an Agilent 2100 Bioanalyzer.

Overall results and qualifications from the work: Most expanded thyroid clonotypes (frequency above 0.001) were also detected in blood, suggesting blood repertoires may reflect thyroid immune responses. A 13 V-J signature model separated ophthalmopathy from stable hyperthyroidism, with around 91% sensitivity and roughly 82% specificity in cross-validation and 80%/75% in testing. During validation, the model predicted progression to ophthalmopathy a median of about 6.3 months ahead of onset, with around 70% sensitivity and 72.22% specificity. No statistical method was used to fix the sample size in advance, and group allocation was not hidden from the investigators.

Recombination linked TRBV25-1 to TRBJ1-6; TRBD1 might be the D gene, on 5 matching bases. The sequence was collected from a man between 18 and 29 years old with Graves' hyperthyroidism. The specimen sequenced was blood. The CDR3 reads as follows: CASTEGQNNSPLHF. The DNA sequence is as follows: TGTGCCAGCACCGAGGGGCAGAATAATTCACCCCTCCACTTT.